The 19 T cell receptor beta chains listed next were all sequenced from one sample in a study of blood T cell repertoires in COVID-19 (dated by TCRdb to 2018 to 2021). Library preparation was by the immunoSEQ multiplex PCR assay. TCRdb limited this immuneACCESS table to in-frame rearrangements with V and J called. A share of clones is missing; checked studies link under half to unresolved V genes, and the rest is unexplained. In this sample the table shows approximately 56,000 clones, approximately 81% of which occur a single time. The ten most abundant clones make up roughly 13% of the sample. Sequencing input: peripheral blood. All receptors come from a woman aged 80 or over with acute or convalescent COVID-19.

The chain has TRBV6-6 and TRBJ1-6, with a possible D match to TRBD1 (5 bases). V was cut by 5 bases and J by 0 bases, with 14 bases left in between. Germline V gene lookup returns CDR1 MNHNY and CDR2 SVGAGI (reference sequence). CDR3 length: 17 residues. CDR3 protein: CASSRPEGSSYNSPLHF. DNA of the CDR3: TGTGCCAGCAGTCGACCGGAGGGGAGCTCCTATAATTCACCCCTCCACTTT.

The V call is TRBV5-1, the J call TRBJ2-7, with D perhaps matching TRBD2 (6 bases). CDR3 length: 16 residues. The germline CDR1 and CDR2 sequences are SGHRS and YFSETQ. V was cut by 0 bases and J by 2 bases, with 15 bases left in between. For the CDR3, the DNA is TGCGCCAGCAGCTTGGATATAGGGACTCCAACCTACGAGCAGTACTTC. Translating it yields CASSLDIGTPTYEQYF.

The chain combines TRBV20-1 with TRBJ2-1, with D unresolved. Trimming removed 3 bases from V and 7 bases from J, with 7 bases in between. CDR1 DFQATT and CDR2 SNEGSKA come from the germline V gene (reference sequence). This CDR3 is 11 amino acids long. CDR3 DNA: TGCAGTGCTAGCCCCCATAATGAGCAGTTCTTC. This gives the protein CSASPHNEQFF.

This chain uses TRBV5-1 with TRBJ1-3; TRBD1 matches 7 bases. The CDR3 is 19 residues long. The germline gives CDR1 SGHRS, CDR2 YFSETQ. The trim removed 4 bases at V and 1 base at J, leaving 17 bases unmatched. CDR3 loop: CASSPNPSGQRPSGNTIYF. The CDR3 DNA is TGCGCCAGCAGCCCCAATCCCTCGGGACAGCGACCATCTGGAAACACCATATATTTT.

V and J are TRBV5-1 and TRBJ1-6; no clear D. The V end was cut by 1 base, the J end by 8 bases, with 13 bases between. The germline CDR1 and CDR2 sequences are SGHRS and YFSETQ. This CDR3 has 15 amino acids. CDR3 DNA sequence: TGCGCCAGCAGCTTGCGGCAGGCCACCGATTCACCCCTCCACTTT. This gives the protein CASSLRQATDSPLHF.

This clone is a singleton in its sample. This chain's CDR3 is CASSQESLTGTNYGYTF. CDR3 nucleotide sequence: TGTGCCAGCAGCCAAGAAAGTCTAACAGGGACCAACTATGGCTACACCTTC. This chain uses TRBV3-1 (or the pseudogene TRBV3-2) with TRBJ1-2, with a possible D match to TRBD1 (6 bases). This CDR3 is 17 amino acids long. V lost 0 bases and J lost 2, with 16 bases in between. Looked up from germline, CDR1 is LGHDT and CDR2 is YNNKEL (reference sequence).

This clone was recorded a few times. The chain couples TRBV28 to TRBJ1-4; D not certain. V lost 6 bases and J 8 bases, leaving 13 bases between the germline ends. Germline assignment: CDR1 MDHEN and CDR2 SYDVKM. This CDR3 has 13 residues. The CDR3 region has the DNA TGTGCCAGCAGCACCCCGGCGGGCGAAAAACTGTTTTTT. Protein: CASSTPAGEKLFF. The full variable domain, in which reference TRBV28 and TRBJ1-4 provide the parts outside the CDR3, is DVKVTQSSRYLVKRTGEKVFLECVQDMDHENMFWYRQDPGLGLRLIYFSYDVKMKEKGDIPEGYSVSREKKERFSLILESASTNQTSMYLCASSTPAGEKLFFGSGTQLSVL.

This clone appeared once. The chain employs TRBV12-5 and TRBJ1-5, with TRBD1 matching 7 bases. V dropped 1 base and J dropped 0; count of bases not matched to a gene: 9. Germline values: CDR1 LGHNT, CDR2 FRNRAP. CDR3 length: 18 amino acids. The CDR3 protein is CASGLGPNRGYSNQPQHF. CDR3 DNA sequence: TGTGCTAGTGGTTTGGGACCCAACAGGGGCTATAGCAATCAGCCCCAGCATTTT.

The CDR3: CASSIGSTGGANYGYTF. The CDR3 DNA is TGTGCCAGTAGTATAGGTTCGACAGGGGGCGCGAACTATGGCTACACCTTC. V and J are TRBV19 and TRBJ1-2; TRBD1 matches at 10 bases. Germline V gives CDR1 LNHDA, CDR2 SQIVND (reference sequence). V dropped 1 base and J dropped 2; count of bases not matched to a gene: 7. The CDR3 totals 17 residues.

The chain uses TRBV2 and TRBJ2-3; tentative D call: TRBD1 (6 bases). This CDR3 is built from 13 residues. V shed 7 bases and J shed 3 bases, with 11 bases lying between them. The germline CDR1 and CDR2 sequences are SNHLY and FYNNEI. This chain's CDR3 is CASTQGNTDTQYF. The CDR3 region has the DNA TGTGCCAGCACGCAGGGGAATACAGATACGCAGTATTTT.

The chain combines TRBV29-1 with TRBJ1-2; 7 bases align to TRBD1. The CDR3 runs 15 residues. After removal of 2 bases from V and 2 bases from J, the junction contained 8 bases not matched to a gene. The germline V gene has CDR1 SQVTM and CDR2 ANQGSEA. The CDR3 nucleotides read TGCAGCGTTGAATCATCCAGGGGGGCCAACTATGGCTACACCTTC. The encoded protein is CSVESSRGANYGYTF.

V usage is TRBV6-5 and J usage is TRBJ1-1; D remains unclear. Per germline, CDR1 MNHEY and CDR2 SVGAGI. V was cut by 5 bases and J by 3 bases, with 13 bases left in between. There are 14 residues in the CDR3. The CDR3 nucleotides read TGTGCCAGCAGTACGTGGTGGGGAGACACTGAAGCTTTCTTT. It is translated as CASSTWWGDTEAFF.

The CDR3: CASSYSSGGIYEQYF. In DNA, the CDR3 is TGTGCCAGCAGTTACTCGAGCGGGGGGATCTACGAGCAGTACTTC. J is TRBJ2-7 and V is TRBV6-5; 9 bases align to TRBD2. In germline, CDR1 is MNHEY, CDR2 SVGAGI. The CDR3 is made up of 15 amino acids. J was trimmed by 3 bases and V by 0 bases; bases with no gene match: 3.

The chain links TRBV9 to TRBJ2-2; the D gene is possibly TRBD1 (6 bases). The CDR3 totals 16 residues. Per germline, CDR1 SGDLS and CDR2 YYNGEE. V was shortened by 1 base and J by 3 bases, with 13 bases between the two germline ends. CDR3 in amino acids: CASSVFGTTDTGELFF. The CDR3 DNA is TGTGCCAGCAGCGTATTCGGGACAACGGACACCGGGGAGCTGTTTTTT.

The chain carries TRBV30 and TRBJ2-5, with TRBD2 identical over 11 bases. Trimming removed 4 bases from V and 2 bases from J; junction bases left unmatched: 3. Germline assignment: CDR1 GTSNPN and CDR2 SVGIG (reference sequence). This CDR3 is 14 amino acids long. CDR3 sequence (DNA): TGTGCCTGGACTAGCGGGGGGCCTCAAGAGACCCAGTACTTC. Amino acids: CAWTSGGPQETQYF.

This rearrangement joins TRBV2 to TRBJ2-7; the match to TRBD1 covers 8 bases. Germline V gene data show CDR1 as SNHLY and CDR2 as FYNNEI. J gave up 4 bases and V 8 bases, and 4 bases lay outside the gene matches. The CDR3 runs 12 residues. CDR3 residues: CASRDRTYEQYF. For the CDR3, the DNA is TGTGCCAGCCGGGACAGGACTTACGAGCAGTACTTC.

This clone has only a few counts. The V gene is TRBV27, the J gene TRBJ2-1; maybe TRBD2 (5 bases). The V end was cut by 8 bases, the J end by 5 bases, with 13 bases between. This CDR3 has 13 amino acids. Per the germline V gene, CDR1 is MNHEY and CDR2 is SMNVEV (reference sequence). As DNA, the CDR3 is TGTGCCAGCGGCGTAGGGAGCAACAATGAGCAGTTCTTC. Residues: CASGVGSNNEQFF.

This clone appeared a few times. The rearrangement links TRBV14 to TRBJ1-2, with D maybe TRBD1 (5 bases). Per germline, CDR1 SGHDN and CDR2 FVKESK. Between the trimmed V and J ends, which lost 1 base and 3 bases, there was a span of 12 bases. The length of the CDR3 is 15 residues. CDR3 bases: TGTGCCAGCAGCCAAGTGGCAGGGAGGGACTATGGCTACACCTTC. Translating gives CASSQVAGRDYGYTF.

The chain has TRBV29-1 and TRBJ2-7; 10 bases are a match to TRBD1. The J segment lost 4 bases and the V segment lost 7 bases, leaving 10 bases of the junction unmatched. Per germline, CDR1 SQVTM and CDR2 ANQGSEA. This CDR3 comprises 14 residues. CDR3 sequence (DNA): TGCAGCGGAAAACTAGGGACAGGGGCTTACGAGCAGTACTTC. Residues: CSGKLGTGAYEQYF.